A single sample gave rise to the 20 T cell receptor beta chains below, sequenced in a study of T cell changes during pregnancy in multiple sclerosis. TCRdb's table, derived via immunoSEQ multiplex PCR, lists solely in-frame clones and lacks some. The top ten clones hold about 0.3% of a sample with about 69,000 clones, around nine tenths of them seen once. Sequenced material: CD4+ T cells from peripheral blood mononuclear cells, taken in the third trimester of pregnancy. Receptor source: a female donor in good health, enrolled as a control in a pregnancy study.

This sequence joins TRBV10-3 and TRBJ2-5; no reliable D call. Germline V CDR1 and CDR2: ENHRY, SYGVKD. With 4 bases removed from V and 4 bases from J, the gap between germline ends came to 13 bases. This CDR3 spans 14 amino acids. The CDR3 loop is CAISASTRGETQYF. Written as DNA, the CDR3 is TGTGCCATCAGTGCCTCGACCAGAGGAGAGACCCAGTACTTC.

The J gene is TRBJ1-1, the V gene TRBV19; D remains ambiguous. This CDR3 contains 15 residues. V was trimmed by 4 bases and J by 4 bases, leaving 16 bases between them. Germline values: CDR1 LNHDA, CDR2 SQIVND (reference sequence). The CDR3 region is CASSTQRGRFTEAFF. The CDR3 nucleotides read TGTGCCAGTAGTACCCAGAGAGGGCGATTCACTGAAGCTTTCTTT.

This chain joins TRBV29-1 and TRBJ2-3, with D tentatively TRBD1 (6 bases). Deletions cut 6 bases from V and 4 bases from J, with 14 bases between. Germline lookup yields CDR1 SQVTM and CDR2 ANQGSEA. There are 13 residues in the CDR3. The chain's CDR3 is CSVGAGAADTQYF. The CDR3 nucleotides read TGCAGCGTGGGGGCCGGGGCGGCAGATACGCAGTATTTT.

This chain uses TRBV9 with TRBJ1-1; weak D call: TRBD1 (5 bases). The CDR3 extends over 15 amino acids. Trimming took off 3 bases at V and 0 bases at J, with 12 bases between the two ends. Germline CDR1 is SGDLS and CDR2 is YYNGEE. The CDR3 spells CASSAGQDLNTEAFF. The CDR3 DNA reads TGTGCCAGCAGCGCCGGACAAGACCTGAACACTGAAGCTTTCTTT.

The chain has TRBV12-5 and TRBJ1-2; perhaps TRBD1 as D (6 bases). The germline V gene encodes CDR1 LGHNT and CDR2 FRNRAP. The CDR3 spans 14 residues. The V end was cut by 2 bases, the J end by 6 bases, with 13 bases between. Here the CDR3 reads CASGLTGRLNGYTF. CDR3 sequence (DNA): TGTGCTAGTGGTTTGACAGGGAGATTGAATGGCTACACCTTC.

The genes are TRBV5-4 and TRBJ2-1; TRBD2 matches 14 bases. The CDR3 spans 16 residues. V shed 3 bases and J 8 bases; nucleotides not matched to a gene: 7. Per germline, CDR1 SGHNT and CDR2 YYREEE (reference sequence). In DNA form, the CDR3 reads TGTGCCAGCAGCTGGGGGACTAGCGGGGGATATCATGAGCAGTTCTTC. It specifies CASSWGTSGGYHEQFF.

The J gene is TRBJ1-6, the V gene TRBV6-4, with D tentatively TRBD1 (5 bases). V lost 4 bases and J 3 bases, leaving 7 bases between the germline ends. CDR1 is MRHNA and CDR2 is SNTAGT in the germline V gene. The CDR3 totals 14 residues. The CDR3 DNA follows: TGTGCCAGCAGTGCGACAGTCTATAATTCACCCCTCCACTTT. It yields the protein CASSATVYNSPLHF.

The chain uses TRBV19 and TRBJ2-5, with D unclear. The V gene's germline CDR1 is LNHDA and CDR2 SQIVND (reference sequence). The length of the CDR3 is 16 residues. V was cut by 3 bases and J by 4 bases, with 18 bases left in between. The CDR3 region has the DNA TGTGCCAGTAGTATTGCGACTTCCACGGTCAGAGAGACCCAGTACTTC. Amino acids: CASSIATSTVRETQYF.

This clone was counted once. The chain recombines TRBV5-4 with TRBJ1-2; TRBD1 aligns across 7 bases. The trim removed 4 bases at V and 5 bases at J, leaving 8 bases unmatched. The CDR3 is 14 residues long. CDR1 is SGHNT, CDR2 YYREEE, per germline (reference sequence). CDR3 region: CASSTGQNNYGYTF. In DNA form, the CDR3 reads TGTGCCAGCAGCACGGGACAGAATAATTATGGCTACACCTTC. Using reference TRBV5-4 and TRBJ1-2 for the parts outside the CDR3, the full variable domain is ETGVTQSPTHLIKTRGQQVTLRCSSQSGHNTVSWYQQALGQGPQFIFQYYREEENGRGNFPPRFSGLQFPNYSSELNVNALELDDSALYLCASSTGQNNYGYTFGSGTRLTVV.

The chain uses TRBV2 and TRBJ1-1; maybe TRBD1 (6 bases). Per the germline V gene, CDR1 is SNHLY and CDR2 is FYNNEI. V lost 6 bases to trimming and J lost 0 bases, with 8 bases between them. This CDR3 has 13 amino acids. The CDR3 DNA follows: TGTGCCAGCAGACAGGGCCTGAACACTGAAGCTTTCTTT. Residues: CASRQGLNTEAFF. Filled out from reference TRBV2 and TRBJ1-1, the complete variable domain reads EPEVTQTPSHQVTQMGQEVILRCVPISNHLYFYWYRQILGQKVEFLVSFYNNEISEKSEIFDDQFSVERPDGSNFTLKIRSTKLEDSAMYFCASRQGLNTEAFFGQGTRLTVV.

V usage is TRBV7-8 and J usage is TRBJ2-1; D is undetermined. This CDR3 comprises 16 residues. CDR1 and CDR2 (germline): SGHVS, FQNEAQ. Trimming took off 1 base at V and 8 bases at J, with 18 bases between the two ends. As DNA, the CDR3 is TGTGCCAGCAGCTTAGTAAGACTTAGCTCGTCGGATGAGCAGTTCTTC. Protein product: CASSLVRLSSSDEQFF. Using reference TRBV7-8 and TRBJ2-1 for the parts outside the CDR3, the full variable domain is GAGVSQSPRYKVAKRGQDVALRCDPISGHVSLFWYQQALGQGPEFLTYFQNEAQLDKSGLPSDRFFAERPEGSVSTLKIQRTQQEDSAVYLCASSLVRLSSSDEQFFGPGTRLTVL.

This chain uses TRBV7-2 with TRBJ1-3, with D unresolved. Per the germline V gene, CDR1 is SGHTA and CDR2 is FQGNSA. The CDR3 sequence is 14 residues long. V was clipped by 1 base and J by 0 bases, with 4 bases between them. CDR3 sequence: CASSLVISGNTIYF. The CDR3 DNA follows: TGTGCCAGCAGCTTAGTAATCTCTGGAAACACCATATATTTT.

V gene TRBV5-1 combines with J gene TRBJ2-1; a possible D gene is TRBD1 (6 bases). V lost 0 bases and J lost 3, with 10 bases in between. Germline assignment: CDR1 SGHRS and CDR2 YFSETQ. The CDR3 loop spans 15 amino acids. Here the CDR3 DNA reads TGCGCCAGCAGCTTGGACAGGGTAAACTACAATGAGCAGTTCTTC. It codes for CASSLDRVNYNEQFF.

The chain uses TRBV6-5 and TRBJ2-7, with 7 bases aligning to TRBD2. Germline assignment: CDR1 MNHEY and CDR2 SVGAGI. The CDR3 sequence is 15 residues long. Trimming at V came to 1 base and at J to 4 bases, leaving 7 bases not matched to a gene. The DNA of the CDR3 is TGTGCCAGCAGTTACTTCGCAGGCGGGGGATACGAGCAGTACTTC. Translation gives CASSYFAGGGYEQYF.

The chain employs TRBV6-1 and TRBJ1-5; the D gene is possibly TRBD1 (5 bases). V lost 2 bases to trimming and J lost 5 bases, with 13 bases between them. The CDR3 totals 15 residues. Germline loops: CDR1 MNHNS, CDR2 SASEGT. The CDR3 DNA sequence: TGTGCCAGCAGTGAATTTATGCGGGGGGATCAGCCCCAGCATTTT. Translated, it gives CASSEFMRGDQPQHF.

The chain employs TRBV10-1 and TRBJ2-4; unclear D gene. This CDR3 comprises 14 residues. The ends were cut back, 2 bases at V and 6 bases at J, with 11 bases in the middle. The germline V gene has CDR1 WNHNN and CDR2 SYGVQD (reference sequence). CDR3 residues: CASSEVWAGNIQYF. The DNA for the CDR3 is TGCGCCAGCAGTGAGGTTTGGGCAGGAAACATTCAGTACTTC.

As DNA, the CDR3 is TGTGCCTGGAGTGTAACCGGGTCTGAAGCTTTCTTT. Encoded protein: CAWSVTGSEAFF. This chain links TRBV30 with TRBJ1-1; no reliable D call. The CDR3 is made up of 12 amino acids. The ends were cut back, 0 bases at V and 6 bases at J, with 8 bases in the middle. Germline lookup yields CDR1 GTSNPN and CDR2 SVGIG (reference sequence).

This chain joins TRBV7-7 and TRBJ1-1; possibly TRBD1 for D (6 bases). Deletions cut 3 bases from V and 11 bases from J, with 19 bases between. CDR1 and CDR2 (germline): SSHAT, FNYEAQ (reference sequence). This CDR3 region has 14 residues. The CDR3 nucleotides are TGTGCCAGCAGCTTCTTTGTAGGTTCAGGGGACGCTTTCTTT. It encodes CASSFFVGSGDAFF.

In DNA form, the CDR3 reads TGCGCCAGCAGCCAAGGACCGCTCGGGGGTGGGTCACCCCTCCACTTT. It is translated as CASSQGPLGGGSPLHF. J is TRBJ1-6 and V is TRBV4-3, with D possibly matching TRBD1 (5 bases). This CDR3 has 16 residues. CDR1 is LGHNA, CDR2 YSLEER, per germline. The V end lost 1 base, the J end lost 10 bases, and 17 bases lay between the germline ends.

The rearrangement joins TRBV2 to TRBJ2-3, with TRBD2 matching 13 bases. This CDR3 is built from 15 residues. CDR1 is SNHLY, CDR2 FYNNEI, per germline. J gave up 4 bases and V 6 bases, and 4 bases lay outside the gene matches. CDR3 region: CASRGLAGMADTQYF. In nucleotides, the CDR3 is TGTGCCAGCAGGGGACTAGCGGGGATGGCAGATACGCAGTATTTT.